These T cell receptor beta chains were read from a single sample in a study of blood T cell repertoires in COVID-19. Only in-frame clones appear in the TCRdb table, and some are missing; sequencing was by immunoSEQ multiplex PCR. The top ten clones hold around 3% of a sample with roughly 220,000 clones, around 84% of them seen once. Material for sequencing was peripheral blood. Every receptor here comes from a man between 50 and 59 years old who had recovered from COVID-19. Each CDR3 is given with its conserved first and last residue. Fields, in order: D gene, V gene, clone size, J gene, CDR3 protein, CDR3 DNA. The D gene is left open where the match is weak. Rows give clone size only sometimes, using once, few, many, or a class for an expanded clone.

d_call: .; v_call: TRBV28; clone_size: .; j_call: TRBJ2-7; cdr3_aa: CASSGGNSYSYEQYF; cdr3_nt: TGTGCCAGCAGTGGGGGGAACAGCTACTCCTACGAGCAGTACTTC
d_call: .; v_call: TRBV2; clone_size: .; j_call: TRBJ2-1; cdr3_aa: CASRAGLFDNEQFF; cdr3_nt: TGTGCCAGCAGGGCCGGACTATTCGACAATGAGCAGTTCTTC
d_call: TRBD2; v_call: TRBV5-1; clone_size: .; j_call: TRBJ2-1; cdr3_aa: CASSSSGNIYNEQFF; cdr3_nt: TGCGCCAGCAGCTCGAGCGGGAACATCTACAATGAGCAGTTCTTC
d_call: .; v_call: TRBV4-2; clone_size: few; j_call: TRBJ2-5; cdr3_aa: CASSQSAEETQYF; cdr3_nt: TGTGCCAGCAGCCAATCTGCAGAAGAGACCCAGTACTTC
d_call: .; v_call: TRBV6-6; clone_size: .; j_call: TRBJ1-1; cdr3_aa: CASIQANTEAFF; cdr3_nt: TGTGCCAGCATCCAGGCGAACACTGAAGCTTTCTTT
d_call: .; v_call: TRBV5-4; clone_size: few; j_call: TRBJ1-4; cdr3_aa: CASSLNPSGEKLFF; cdr3_nt: TGTGCCAGCAGCTTGAACCCTTCGGGTGAAAAACTGTTTTTT
d_call: TRBD1; v_call: TRBV30; clone_size: .; j_call: TRBJ1-3; cdr3_aa: CAWRDQGAGNTIYF; cdr3_nt: TGTGCCTGGAGAGATCAGGGGGCGGGAAACACCATATATTTT
d_call: .; v_call: TRBV5-1; clone_size: .; j_call: TRBJ2-2; cdr3_aa: CASHPQTSGELFF; cdr3_nt: TGCGCCAGCCACCCTCAAACATCCGGGGAGCTGTTTTTT
d_call: .; v_call: TRBV20-1; clone_size: .; j_call: TRBJ2-7; cdr3_aa: CSASISRGLIYEQYF; cdr3_nt: TGCAGTGCTAGTATTAGTAGGGGACTGATCTACGAGCAGTACTTC
d_call: .; v_call: TRBV7-8; clone_size: few; j_call: TRBJ1-2; cdr3_aa: CASSPHVTVYGYTF; cdr3_nt: TGTGCCAGCAGCCCGCACGTGACTGTATATGGCTACACCTTC
d_call: .; v_call: TRBV30; clone_size: .; j_call: TRBJ1-5; cdr3_aa: CAWSVDSNQPQHF; cdr3_nt: TGTGCCTGGAGTGTAGACTCCAATCAGCCCCAGCATTTT
d_call: .; v_call: TRBV5-4; clone_size: .; j_call: TRBJ2-5; cdr3_aa: CASSPLGGAEETQYF; cdr3_nt: TGTGCCAGCAGCCCCCTGGGGGGGGCGGAAGAGACCCAGTACTTC
d_call: TRBD2; v_call: TRBV24-1; clone_size: .; j_call: TRBJ2-1; cdr3_aa: CATSGFPSGGSYNEQFF; cdr3_nt: TGTGCCACCAGTGGATTCCCTAGCGGGGGCTCCTACAATGAGCAGTTCTTC
d_call: .; v_call: TRBV28; clone_size: .; j_call: TRBJ1-5; cdr3_aa: CASSLGQSNQPQHF; cdr3_nt: TGTGCCAGCAGTTTAGGTCAGAGCAATCAGCCCCAGCATTTT
d_call: .; v_call: TRBV9; clone_size: .; j_call: TRBJ2-7; cdr3_aa: CASSVGQDYEQYF; cdr3_nt: TGTGCCAGCAGCGTCGGACAAGACTACGAGCAGTACTTC
d_call: .; v_call: TRBV4-1; clone_size: .; j_call: TRBJ2-7; cdr3_aa: CASSQVGGAGYGQYF; cdr3_nt: TGCGCCAGCAGCCAAGTTGGGGGCGCAGGTTACGGGCAGTACTTC
d_call: .; v_call: TRBV21-1; clone_size: .; j_call: TRBJ2-1; cdr3_aa: CASSKGTGKDNEQFF; cdr3_nt: TGTGCCAGCAGCAAAGGGACAGGGAAAGACAATGAGCAGTTCTTC
d_call: .; v_call: TRBV29-1; clone_size: .; j_call: TRBJ2-2; cdr3_aa: CSVIGPGLLSNTGELFF; cdr3_nt: TGCAGCGTGATAGGTCCAGGCCTCTTATCGAACACCGGGGAGCTGTTTTTT
d_call: .; v_call: TRBV19; clone_size: .; j_call: TRBJ1-2; cdr3_aa: CASSFLERSNYGYTF; cdr3_nt: TGTGCCAGTAGTTTTTTAGAGCGTTCTAACTATGGCTACACCTTC
d_call: .; v_call: TRBV7-9; clone_size: .; j_call: TRBJ2-3; cdr3_aa: CASSPTQVARATDTQYF; cdr3_nt: TGTGCCAGCAGCCCAACGCAGGTTGCCAGGGCGACGGATACGCAGTATTTT
d_call: .; v_call: TRBV11-3; clone_size: .; j_call: TRBJ1-5; cdr3_aa: CASSLGQINQPQHF; cdr3_nt: TGTGCCAGCAGCTTAGGACAGATTAATCAGCCCCAGCATTTT
d_call: TRBD2; v_call: TRBV19; clone_size: .; j_call: TRBJ2-1; cdr3_aa: CASTRGGNINNEQFF; cdr3_nt: TGTGCCAGTACTCGCGGGGGGAACATAAACAATGAGCAGTTCTTC
d_call: TRBD1; v_call: TRBV19; clone_size: .; j_call: TRBJ1-5; cdr3_aa: CASSILDRDNQPQHF; cdr3_nt: TGTGCCAGTAGTATCCTGGACAGGGATAATCAGCCCCAGCATTTT
d_call: .; v_call: TRBV28; clone_size: .; j_call: TRBJ2-7; cdr3_aa: CASTRRGLLGNEQYF; cdr3_nt: TGTGCCAGCACGCGGCGGGGTCTTCTGGGGAACGAGCAGTACTTC
d_call: TRBD1; v_call: TRBV18; clone_size: .; j_call: TRBJ1-2; cdr3_aa: CASSPFKPGQGRNYGYTF; cdr3_nt: TGTGCCAGCTCACCATTCAAGCCGGGACAGGGTCGGAACTATGGCTACACCTTC
d_call: TRBD2; v_call: TRBV3-1/TRBV3-2; clone_size: .; j_call: TRBJ2-5; cdr3_aa: CASSRPTSAKETQYF; cdr3_nt: TGTGCCAGCAGCCGCCCGACTAGCGCAAAAGAGACCCAGTACTTC
d_call: TRBD1; v_call: TRBV10-2; clone_size: .; j_call: TRBJ1-1; cdr3_aa: CASSRTGSEAFF; cdr3_nt: TGCGCCAGCAGCCGGACAGGGAGTGAAGCTTTCTTT
d_call: .; v_call: TRBV11-2; clone_size: few; j_call: TRBJ2-7; cdr3_aa: CASSLDTYEQYF; cdr3_nt: TGTGCCAGCAGCTTAGATACCTACGAGCAGTACTTC
d_call: TRBD2; v_call: TRBV4-1; clone_size: .; j_call: TRBJ2-2; cdr3_aa: CASSPGLAGTGELFF; cdr3_nt: TGCGCCAGCAGCCCAGGACTAGCGGGAACCGGGGAGCTGTTTTTT
d_call: TRBD2; v_call: TRBV5-1; clone_size: once; j_call: TRBJ2-7; cdr3_aa: CASSRGGLAGGVDSYEQYF; cdr3_nt: TGCGCCAGCAGCCGCGGTGGACTAGCGGGAGGCGTGGACTCCTACGAGCAGTACTTC
d_call: .; v_call: TRBV29-1; clone_size: .; j_call: TRBJ1-6; cdr3_aa: CSALGTRGGPLHF; cdr3_nt: TGCAGCGCCCTCGGGACCCGGGGGGGTCCCCTCCACTTT
d_call: .; v_call: TRBV6-1; clone_size: .; j_call: TRBJ2-1; cdr3_aa: CASSELAPFSYNEQFF; cdr3_nt: TGTGCCAGCAGTGAACTAGCTCCGTTCTCCTACAATGAGCAGTTCTTC
d_call: TRBD2; v_call: TRBV5-1; clone_size: many; j_call: TRBJ2-7; cdr3_aa: CASSLAFSGRGYEQYF; cdr3_nt: TGCGCCAGCAGCTTGGCATTTAGCGGGAGGGGTTATGAGCAGTACTTC
d_call: .; v_call: TRBV7-8; clone_size: .; j_call: TRBJ2-7; cdr3_aa: CASSLTRAYEQYF; cdr3_nt: TGTGCCAGCAGCTTAACCAGGGCATACGAGCAGTACTTC
d_call: TRBD2; v_call: TRBV3-1/TRBV3-2; clone_size: .; j_call: TRBJ2-2; cdr3_aa: CASSQVTSGRAAGELFF; cdr3_nt: TGTGCCAGCAGCCAAGTCACCAGCGGGAGGGCCGCCGGGGAGCTGTTTTTT
d_call: TRBD2; v_call: TRBV12-5; clone_size: once; j_call: TRBJ2-3; cdr3_aa: CASGFPRGGPSTDTQYF; cdr3_nt: TGTGCTAGTGGTTTCCCCCGGGGGGGCCCTAGCACAGATACGCAGTATTTT
d_call: TRBD2; v_call: TRBV5-1; clone_size: .; j_call: TRBJ2-5; cdr3_aa: CASSLAGLAGGETQYF; cdr3_nt: TGCGCCAGCAGCTTGGCAGGCCTAGCGGGAGGGGAGACCCAGTACTTC
d_call: TRBD2; v_call: TRBV5-8; clone_size: .; j_call: TRBJ2-5; cdr3_aa: CASSLDSGFQETQYF; cdr3_nt: TGTGCCAGCAGCTTGGATAGCGGGTTTCAAGAGACCCAGTACTTC
d_call: TRBD1; v_call: TRBV30; clone_size: .; j_call: TRBJ2-7; cdr3_aa: CAWSEGGQGAYEQYF; cdr3_nt: TGTGCCTGGAGCGAGGGGGGACAGGGGGCCTACGAGCAGTACTTC
d_call: .; v_call: TRBV6-4; clone_size: .; j_call: TRBJ2-3; cdr3_aa: CASSEQGGSTDTQYF; cdr3_nt: TGTGCCAGCAGTGAACAGGGTGGAAGCACAGATACGCAGTATTTT
d_call: TRBD1; v_call: TRBV19; clone_size: .; j_call: TRBJ2-3; cdr3_aa: CASSTETGGRTDTQYF; cdr3_nt: TGTGCCAGTAGTACAGAGACAGGGGGCCGCACAGATACGCAGTATTTT
d_call: .; v_call: TRBV4-2; clone_size: few; j_call: TRBJ1-6; cdr3_aa: CASSLAGRDSPLHF; cdr3_nt: TGTGCCAGCAGCCTGGCAGGCCGCGATTCACCCCTCCACTTT
d_call: TRBD2; v_call: TRBV30; clone_size: .; j_call: TRBJ2-7; cdr3_aa: CAWSLGTSGGYEQYF; cdr3_nt: TGTGCCTGGAGTCTCGGGACTAGCGGGGGCTACGAGCAGTACTTC
d_call: TRBD2; v_call: TRBV7-9; clone_size: .; j_call: TRBJ2-1; cdr3_aa: CASSPSGRVYNEQFF; cdr3_nt: TGTGCCAGCAGCCCAAGCGGGAGGGTCTACAATGAGCAGTTCTTC
d_call: .; v_call: TRBV3-1/TRBV3-2; clone_size: .; j_call: TRBJ1-3; cdr3_aa: CASSHLTGSGNTIYF; cdr3_nt: TGTGCCAGCAGCCATCTTACCGGTTCTGGAAACACCATATATTTT
d_call: TRBD2; v_call: TRBV30; clone_size: .; j_call: TRBJ2-1; cdr3_aa: CAWSVRLAGGTEQFF; cdr3_nt: TGTGCCTGGAGTGTCCGACTAGCGGGAGGCACTGAGCAGTTCTTC
d_call: .; v_call: TRBV9; clone_size: .; j_call: TRBJ2-5; cdr3_aa: CASSVSGGETQYF; cdr3_nt: TGTGCCAGCAGCGTATCAGGAGGGGAGACCCAGTACTTC
d_call: TRBD2; v_call: TRBV9; clone_size: .; j_call: TRBJ2-5; cdr3_aa: CASSTGTSGQETQYF; cdr3_nt: TGTGCCAGCAGCACTGGGACTAGCGGTCAAGAGACCCAGTACTTC
d_call: TRBD1; v_call: TRBV28; clone_size: .; j_call: TRBJ2-4; cdr3_aa: CASSKPGQGVVNIQYF; cdr3_nt: TGTGCCAGCAGCAAACCGGGACAGGGGGTGGTAAACATTCAGTACTTC
d_call: TRBD2; v_call: TRBV7-2; clone_size: .; j_call: TRBJ2-3; cdr3_aa: CASSLGSLAGVPDTQYF; cdr3_nt: TGTGCTAGCAGCTTAGGGTCCCTAGCGGGAGTACCAGATACGCAGTATTTT